These 9 T cell receptor beta chains were sequenced from one sample in a study of CD8+ T cells in alopecia areata. The sequencing template was cDNA reverse transcribed from extracted RNA. The repertoire was sequenced with immunoSEQ multiplex PCR; TCRdb's copy has only in-frame clones and lacks some. The sample has about 98,000 clones, roughly two fifths seen once. Sequenced: CD4+ T cells sorted from blood. These receptors were taken from a human donor with alopecia areata.

The chain uses TRBV30 and TRBJ2-3; D is uncertain. This CDR3 spans 11 amino acids. Germline V gives CDR1 GTSNPN, CDR2 SVGIG (reference sequence). Trimming shortened V by 3 bases and J by 13 bases, and 14 bases separated the two germline ends. The CDR3 loop is CAWRMDFRKYF. DNA of the CDR3: TGTGCCTGGAGGATGGATTTTAGGAAGTATTTT.

This clone turned up a few times. The chain recombines TRBV7-2 with TRBJ2-5; D unclear. Per germline, CDR1 SGHTA and CDR2 FQGNSA. V was pared by 4 bases and J by 3 bases, with 9 bases between. This CDR3 has 13 amino acids. CDR3 in amino acids: CASSSAREETQYF. The CDR3, as DNA: TGTGCCAGCAGCTCGGCCAGAGAAGAGACCCAGTACTTC.

The V call is TRBV9, the J call TRBJ2-3; 9 bases are a match to TRBD2. The CDR3 is made up of 16 amino acids. Unmatched junction bases numbered 5, after V lost 3 bases and J lost 0 bases. In germline, CDR1 is SGDLS, CDR2 YYNGEE. For the CDR3, the DNA is TGTGCCAGCAGCGCCCTAGCGGGGCTCAGCACAGATACGCAGTATTTT. Its translation: CASSALAGLSTDTQYF.

DNA of the CDR3: TGTGCCAGCAGCGGCGTGTCAGCGGGTCCTCAAGAGACCCAGTACTTC. This translates into CASSGVSAGPQETQYF. V usage is TRBV2 and J usage is TRBJ2-5; tentative D call: TRBD2 (6 bases). The germline CDR1 and CDR2 sequences are SNHLY and FYNNEI. CDR3 size: 16 residues. The V end lost 6 bases, the J end lost 2 bases, and 19 bases lay between the germline ends. Full variable domain (remainder filled in from reference TRBV2 and TRBJ2-5): EPEVTQTPSHQVTQMGQEVILRCVPISNHLYFYWYRQILGQKVEFLVSFYNNEISEKSEIFDDQFSVERPDGSNFTLKIRSTKLEDSAMYFCASSGVSAGPQETQYFGPGTRLLVL.

The chain recombines TRBV28 with TRBJ2-5, with D possibly TRBD2 on 6 matching bases. There are 16 residues in the CDR3. Trimming took off 4 bases at V and 1 base at J, with 16 bases between the two ends. Germline V CDR1 and CDR2: MDHEN, SYDVKM. The CDR3 here is CASSSLNAGSQETQYF. The DNA of the CDR3 is TGTGCCAGCAGTTCGTTGAACGCGGGGAGCCAAGAGACCCAGTACTTC.

This sequence joins TRBV23-1 and TRBJ1-5; D unclear. TRBV23-1 is treated as an ORF (open reading frame) with a function not yet certain. Between the trimmed V and J ends, which lost 4 bases and 11 bases, there was a span of 27 bases. The CDR3 is 17 residues long. The CDR3 sequence is CASSPWLGRPNPRAQHF. The CDR3 bases are TGCGCCAGCAGTCCCTGGCTAGGTCGGCCCAATCCAAGGGCCCAGCATTTT.

About this clone: The same CDR3 can be traced to other DNA sequences in this sample. The genes are TRBV29-1 and TRBJ1-1, with a possible D match to TRBD1 (6 bases). Per the germline V gene, CDR1 is SQVTM and CDR2 is ANQGSEA. CDR3 length: 13 residues. Trimming took off 4 bases at V and 1 base at J, with 10 bases between the two ends. CDR3 protein: CSVVGQPNTEAFF. DNA of the CDR3: TGCAGCGTTGTGGGACAACCGAACACTGAAGCTTTCTTT.

The chain carries TRBV5-1 and TRBJ2-1; D perhaps matches TRBD2 (5 bases). CDR1 is SGHRS, CDR2 YFSETQ, per germline. Trimming removed 0 bases from V and 5 bases from J, with 15 bases in between. This CDR3 contains 16 residues. CDR3 in DNA: TGCGCCAGCAGCTTGGGATCGGACTCACGAGACAATGAGCAGTTCTTC. As protein: CASSLGSDSRDNEQFF.

This chain joins TRBV29-1 and TRBJ2-5; D remains ambiguous. This CDR3 has 13 residues. The germline CDR1 and CDR2 sequences are SQVTM and ANQGSEA. V was shortened by 7 bases and J by 2 bases, with 14 bases between the two germline ends. For the CDR3, the DNA is TGCAGCGACCAACCGACCCGGCAAGAGACCCAGTACTTC. Amino acid sequence: CSDQPTRQETQYF.